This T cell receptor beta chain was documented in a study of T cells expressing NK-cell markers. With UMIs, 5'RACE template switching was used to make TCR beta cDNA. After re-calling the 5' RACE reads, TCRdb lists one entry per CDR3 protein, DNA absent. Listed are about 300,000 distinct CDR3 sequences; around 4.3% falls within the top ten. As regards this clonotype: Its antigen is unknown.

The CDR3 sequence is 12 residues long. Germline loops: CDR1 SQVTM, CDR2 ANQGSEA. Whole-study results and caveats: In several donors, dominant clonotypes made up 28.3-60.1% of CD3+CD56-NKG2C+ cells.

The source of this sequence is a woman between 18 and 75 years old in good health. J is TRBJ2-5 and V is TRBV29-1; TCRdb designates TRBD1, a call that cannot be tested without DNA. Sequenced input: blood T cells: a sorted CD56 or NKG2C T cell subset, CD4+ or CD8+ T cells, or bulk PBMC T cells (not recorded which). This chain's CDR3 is CSAGTDGETQYF. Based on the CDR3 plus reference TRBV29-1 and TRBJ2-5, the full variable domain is SAVISQKPSRDICQRGTSLTIQCQVDSQVTMMFWYRQQPGQSLTLIATANQGSEATYESGFVIDKFPISRPNLTFSTLTVSNMSPEDSSIYLCSAGTDGETQYFGPGTRLLVL.